Each of the 25 T cell receptor beta chains below was sequenced from the same sample in a study of post-analysis software for immune sequencing data. Every TCR beta cDNA library bore unique molecular identifiers. TCRdb processed the PCR reads anew with MiXCR; each CDR3 protein has one entry. There are 450,000 to 650,000 distinct CDR3 sequences in the sample; 44% occur only once, and roughly 1.8% lies in the top ten. These receptors' targets are unknown. Study-level points and caveats: In patients, TRBV5-6, TRBV5-1 and TRBV20-1 belonged to five or six TRBV segments found more frequently than in controls.

The specimen sequenced was blood. These TCRs come from a girl under 18 with multiple sclerosis.

The CDR3 coding sequence is TGCAGCGTTGCTAGCGGGGGCTCCTACGAGCAGTACTTC. Translation gives CSVASGGSYEQYF. The chain has TRBV29-1 and TRBJ2-7; 10 nucleotides line up with TRBD2. The V gene end was trimmed by 4 bases and the J gene end by 0 bases; junction bases not matched to a gene: 0. CDR1 and CDR2 (germline): SQVTM, ANQGSEA. This CDR3 comprises 13 residues.

The gene calls are TRBV24-1 and TRBJ2-1; D gene uncertain. The germline V gene encodes CDR1 KGHDR and CDR2 SFDVKD. This CDR3 region has 19 residues. Deletions cut 0 bases from V and 0 bases from J, with 17 bases between. The CDR3 sequence is CATSDLKSRVSSSYNEQFF. As DNA, the CDR3 is TGTGCCACCAGTGATTTGAAGAGCCGGGTGTCCAGCTCCTACAATGAGCAGTTCTTC.

The chain recombines TRBV27 with TRBJ2-1, with a tentative D call TRBD2 (6 bases). Germline V gives CDR1 MNHEY, CDR2 SMNVEV (reference sequence). V was shortened by 4 bases and J by 12 bases, with 16 bases between the two germline ends. This CDR3 is 13 amino acids long. The CDR3 loop reads CASSSTGVPVQFF. CDR3 coding DNA: TGTGCCAGCAGTTCAACGGGGGTCCCCGTGCAGTTCTTC.

DNA of the CDR3: TGTGCCAGCACCCTAGGGGCTTTGGCCCCAGCTCAGTACTTC. It translates to CASTLGALAPAQYF. The genes are TRBV12-3 or TRBV12-4 and TRBJ2-7; possibly TRBD1 for D (5 bases). CDR3 length: 14 residues. V lost 7 bases, J lost 10 bases, and 23 bases lay in between.

The J gene is TRBJ1-1, the V gene TRBV5-1; perhaps TRBD1 as D (5 bases). Germline V lookup: CDR1 SGHRS, CDR2 YFSETQ. This CDR3 is built from 11 residues. V lost 1 base, J lost 9 bases, and 7 bases lay in between. The CDR3, as DNA: TGCGCCAGCAGCTTGATGGGGCAAGCTTTCTTT. It encodes CASSLMGQAFF.

The chain employs TRBV10-3 and TRBJ2-1; 10 nucleotides agree with TRBD2. This CDR3 is 14 amino acids long. With V trimmed by 4 bases and J by 9 bases, 6 bases remained unmatched. Germline lookup yields CDR1 ENHRY and CDR2 SYGVKD. In DNA form, the CDR3 reads TGTGCCATCAGTGGGACTAGCGGAGGGGGTGAGCAGTTCTTC. This translates into CAISGTSGGGEQFF.

This clonotype was counted a few times. The rearrangement joins TRBV4-1 to TRBJ2-7; 7 bases match TRBD1. Looked up from germline, CDR1 is MGHRA and CDR2 is YSYEKL. The CDR3 spans 16 residues. Trimming at V came to 3 bases and at J to 2 bases, leaving 10 bases not matched to a gene. The CDR3: CASSQGPGTATYEQYF. In nucleotides, the CDR3 is TGCGCCAGCAGCCAGGGCCCCGGGACAGCCACCTACGAGCAGTACTTC.

This rearrangement joins TRBV2 to TRBJ1-2, with D tentatively TRBD1 (6 bases). The V end lost 7 bases, the J end lost 13 bases, and 19 bases lay between the germline ends. The CDR3 consists of 12 residues. The germline gives CDR1 SNHLY, CDR2 FYNNEI. The CDR3: CASTGRQAASTF. The CDR3 nucleotides are TGTGCCAGCACTGGGAGACAGGCGGCAAGCACCTTC.

This clonotype was seen a few times. This sequence joins TRBV20-1 and TRBJ2-1; 10 positions agree with TRBD2. V lost 1 base, J lost 0 bases, and 15 bases stayed unmatched. Germline values: CDR1 DFQATT, CDR2 SNEGSKA (reference sequence). The CDR3 is 20 amino acids. In nucleotides, the CDR3 is TGCAGTGCTAGAGTGGGGCTAGCGGGGGCCACGACTGGCTCCTACAATGAGCAGTTCTTC. Translating gives CSARVGLAGATTGSYNEQFF.

The sample holds a few counts of this clonotype. The chain carries TRBV12-5 and TRBJ2-5; D tentatively fits TRBD1 or TRBD2 (6 bases each). V was shortened by 5 bases and J by 1 base, with 11 bases between the two germline ends. The germline CDR1 and CDR2 sequences are LGHNT and FRNRAP. There are 14 residues in the CDR3. CDR3 in DNA: TGTGCTAGTGGTCGAGGGGGGACCCAAGAGACCCAGTACTTC. This encodes CASGRGGTQETQYF.

J is TRBJ2-1 and V is TRBV5-1, with D hard to call. V was clipped by 6 bases and J by 8 bases, with 21 bases between them. The CDR3 has 15 residues. CDR1 and CDR2 from the germline V gene are SGHRS and YFSETQ. In DNA form, the CDR3 reads TGCGCCAGCAACTCGACCTTTTTGGACGCGGATGAGCAGTTCTTC. Amino acid sequence: CASNSTFLDADEQFF. Using reference TRBV5-1 and TRBJ2-1 for the parts outside the CDR3, the full variable domain is KAGVTQTPRYLIKTRGQQVTLSCSPISGHRSVSWYQQTPGQGLQFLFEYFSETQRNKGNFPGRFSGRQFSNSRSEMNVSTLELGDSALYLCASNSTFLDADEQFFGPGTRLTVL.

The chain couples TRBV10-3 to TRBJ1-2; no clear D. V was cut by 8 bases and J by 4 bases, with 14 bases left in between. CDR3 size: 13 residues. Germline CDR1 ENHRY, CDR2 SYGVKD. The DNA of the CDR3 is TGTGCCATCGGTTTAGAGGACGGCTATGGCTACACCTTC. Translation: CAIGLEDGYGYTF.

CDR3 in amino acids: CSASQGRPYEQYF. Here the CDR3 DNA reads TGCAGTGCATCCCAGGGACGACCTTACGAGCAGTACTTC. The chain recombines TRBV20-1 with TRBJ2-7, with D perhaps being TRBD1 or TRBD2 (5 bases each). Trimming cost V 6 bases and J 4 bases, with 16 bases left between them. Per the germline V gene, CDR1 is DFQATT and CDR2 is SNEGSKA (reference sequence). This CDR3 contains 13 residues.

The genes are TRBV7-6 and TRBJ2-7; no clear D. The CDR3 covers 15 residues. Germline V gene sequence: CDR1 SGHVS, CDR2 FNYEAQ. The V gene lost 1 base and the J gene lost 4 bases, with 14 bases spanning the gap. CDR3 protein: CASSLDPSVLYEQYF. The CDR3 region has the DNA TGTGCCAGCAGCTTAGACCCTTCCGTCCTTTACGAGCAGTACTTC. Full variable domain (outside the CDR3, taken from reference TRBV7-6 and TRBJ2-7): GAGVSQSPRYKVTKRGQDVALRCDPISGHVSLYWYRQALGQGPEFLTYFNYEAQQDKSGLPNDRFSAERPEGSISTLTIQRTEQRDSAMYRCASSLDPSVLYEQYFGPGTRLTVT.

The V and J genes are TRBV2 and TRBJ1-5; D is uncertain. The CDR3 loop spans 13 amino acids. The germline CDR1 and CDR2 sequences are SNHLY and FYNNEI. Deletions cut 6 bases from V and 3 bases from J, with 9 bases between. The CDR3 here is CASSTEVNQPQHF. In nucleotides, the CDR3 is TGTGCCAGCAGCACAGAAGTCAATCAGCCCCAGCATTTT.

In this sample, this clonotype turned up a few times. The chain combines TRBV5-1 with TRBJ2-7; D perhaps matches TRBD1 (6 bases). Trimming stripped 3 bases from V and 3 bases from J, with 16 bases between. The length of the CDR3 is 15 residues. Per the germline V gene, CDR1 is SGHRS and CDR2 is YFSETQ. Written as DNA, the CDR3 is TGCGCCAGCAGCTCTTTGACAGGTTCGAACTACGAGCAGTACTTC. Protein sequence: CASSSLTGSNYEQYF.

This clonotype was picked up one time. This chain joins TRBV9 and TRBJ1-4; D is perhaps TRBD1 (6 bases). Per germline, CDR1 SGDLS and CDR2 YYNGEE. The CDR3 totals 14 residues. With 4 bases removed from V and 8 bases from J, the gap between germline ends came to 15 bases. CDR3 residues: CASSPSPGGEKLFF. The CDR3, as DNA: TGTGCCAGCAGCCCATCCCCCGGGGGCGAAAAACTGTTTTTT.

This sequence joins TRBV5-1 and TRBJ2-7; 9 bases match TRBD2. Germline V gives CDR1 SGHRS, CDR2 YFSETQ. V was pared by 0 bases and J by 5 bases, with 6 bases of the junction left unmatched. There are 15 residues in the CDR3. The CDR3 loop is CASSLGAGGMNEQYF. CDR3 sequence (DNA): TGCGCCAGCAGCTTGGGAGCGGGGGGAATGAACGAGCAGTACTTC.

The chain employs TRBV5-1 and TRBJ2-7; possibly TRBD2 for D (5 bases). The CDR3 sequence is 16 residues long. Germline V gene sequence: CDR1 SGHRS, CDR2 YFSETQ. V was shortened by 0 bases and J by 0 bases, with 13 bases between the two germline ends. The CDR3 DNA follows: TGCGCCAGCAGCTTGGGAGGGCAACCAAACTCCTACGAGCAGTACTTC. Translating it yields CASSLGGQPNSYEQYF.

The genes are TRBV12-3 or TRBV12-4 and TRBJ2-7; maybe TRBD1 (6 bases). The CDR3 length is 13 residues. V was shortened by 4 bases and J by 1 base, with 8 bases between the two germline ends. CDR3 sequence (DNA): TGTGCCAGCAGTTGGGACATTTCCTACGAGCAGTACTTC. Translated: CASSWDISYEQYF.

This clonotype was recorded a few times. The rearrangement links TRBV29-1 to TRBJ1-2; 7 bases are a match to TRBD1. Germline loops: CDR1 SQVTM, CDR2 ANQGSEA. This CDR3 region has 13 residues. V shed 3 bases and J 3 bases; nucleotides not matched to a gene: 4. This CDR3 is CSVDAGGDYGYTF. As DNA, the CDR3 is TGCAGCGTTGATGCAGGGGGGGACTATGGCTACACCTTC.

The chain links TRBV10-3 to TRBJ1-2; D not resolved. The CDR3 length is 12 residues. Germline CDR1 reads ENHRY; CDR2 reads SYGVKD. Trimming shortened V by 0 bases and J by 7 bases, and 6 bases separated the two germline ends. In DNA, the CDR3 is TGTGCCATCAGTGAGTCTTCGGTTGGCTACACCTTC. Translating it yields CAISESSVGYTF.

V and J are TRBV11-2 and TRBJ2-4; the D gene is possibly TRBD1 (5 bases). Trimming took off 5 bases at V and 6 bases at J, with 14 bases between the two ends. The CDR3 has 14 residues. Germline loops: CDR1 SGHAT, CDR2 FQNNGV. CDR3 bases: TGTGCCAGCAGCCCGCAGGGAATCTTAAACATTCAGTACTTC. Translation gives CASSPQGILNIQYF.

In nucleotides, the CDR3 is TGCGCCAGCAGCTTCTTCCAGGGTAACAGAAAACTGTTTTTT. It encodes CASSFFQGNRKLFF. The chain joins TRBV5-1 to TRBJ1-4; D possibly corresponds to TRBD1 (5 bases). V lost 2 bases and J 10 bases, leaving 15 bases between the germline ends. Germline V CDR1 and CDR2: SGHRS, YFSETQ. This CDR3 is 14 amino acids long. The entire variable domain, with the rest obtained from reference TRBV5-1 and TRBJ1-4, is as follows: KAGVTQTPRYLIKTRGQQVTLSCSPISGHRSVSWYQQTPGQGLQFLFEYFSETQRNKGNFPGRFSGRQFSNSRSEMNVSTLELGDSALYLCASSFFQGNRKLFFGSGTQLSVL.

The CDR3 nucleotides read TGTGCCAGCAGTTGGACAGGGGCCAACCTCTACGAGCAGTACTTC. Its translation: CASSWTGANLYEQYF. The chain uses TRBV12-3 or TRBV12-4 and TRBJ2-7; 9 nucleotides align to TRBD1. The CDR3 consists of 15 residues. The V gene end was trimmed by 4 bases and the J gene end by 3 bases; junction bases not matched to a gene: 7.